Presented here are 7 T cell receptor beta chains from one specimen sequenced in a study of CD8+ T cells in alopecia areata. Following extraction, RNA underwent reverse transcription to cDNA, which served as the sequencing template. Sequencing used immunoSEQ multiplex PCR; TCRdb keeps in-frame clones, though not all of them. The data show several thousand clones, 50% to 70% seen once. Treatment specified: oral pan-JAK inhibitor, 5-10 mg twice daily. As part of sample collection, lesional scalp punch biopsies and peripheral blood were taken from alopecia areata patients. Specimen: skin, collected at week 4, from a patient treated with tofacitinib. Every receptor here comes from a human donor with alopecia areata.

CDR3 region: CASSRGSYEQYF. CDR3 sequence (DNA): TGTGCCAGTAGCAGGGGTTCCTACGAGCAGTACTTC. The chain links TRBV19 to TRBJ2-7; TRBD1 might be the D (6 bases). CDR3 length: 12 amino acids. CDR1 is LNHDA, CDR2 SQIVND, per germline (reference sequence). Trimming shortened V by 6 bases and J by 1 base, and 7 bases separated the two germline ends.

A few counts support this clone. The V gene is TRBV19, the J gene TRBJ2-4; D is perhaps TRBD1 (6 bases). Trimming removed 2 bases at V and 1 base at J, with 9 bases between. This CDR3 is built from 15 residues. Germline CDR1 LNHDA, CDR2 SQIVND (reference sequence). CDR3 DNA sequence: TGTGCCAGTAGTATACCCAGGGGCGCCAAAAACATTCAGTACTTC. This gives the protein CASSIPRGAKNIQYF.

The chain links TRBV11-2 to TRBJ2-5; tentatively, D is TRBD1 or TRBD2 (5 bases each). CDR1 is SGHAT, CDR2 FQNNGV, per germline. Trimming removed 1 base at V and 0 bases at J, with 9 bases between. The CDR3 runs to 15 residues. The chain's CDR3 is CASSLAEDNQETQYF. DNA for the CDR3: TGTGCCAGCAGCTTAGCGGAGGACAACCAAGAGACCCAGTACTTC.

The chain combines TRBV5-1 with TRBJ2-2; unclear D gene. Per the germline V gene, CDR1 is SGHRS and CDR2 is YFSETQ. The CDR3 loop spans 13 amino acids. Trimming removed 1 base at V and 2 bases at J, with 3 bases between. The CDR3 bases are TGCGCCAGCAGCTTGTTCAACACCGGGGAGCTGTTTTTT. This encodes CASSLFNTGELFF.

This chain connects TRBV6-5 to TRBJ2-3, with a possible D match to TRBD2 (6 bases). Germline V gene sequence: CDR1 MNHEY, CDR2 SVGAGI. The CDR3 contains 14 residues. V dropped 5 bases and J dropped 4 bases, with 13 bases sitting between them. CDR3: CASSPGTDSDTQYF. DNA for the CDR3: TGTGCCAGCAGTCCCGGGACTGACTCAGATACGCAGTATTTT.

V is TRBV2 and J is TRBJ2-7; D tentatively fits TRBD1 or TRBD2 (6 bases each). This CDR3 comprises 15 residues. Germline V lookup: CDR1 SNHLY, CDR2 FYNNEI. V dropped 3 bases and J dropped 4 bases, with 16 bases sitting between them. The CDR3 spells CASSESTGAVYEQYF. CDR3 coding DNA: TGTGCCAGCAGTGAGAGTACGGGGGCGGTTTACGAGCAGTACTTC.

This clone was recorded only once. The chain carries TRBV4-2 and TRBJ2-7; 12 bases match TRBD2. CDR3 length equals 15 residues. Germline loops: CDR1 LGHNA, CDR2 YNFKEQ. V trimming: 1 base; J trimming: 7 bases; junction bases outside the gene matches: 5. CDR3 nucleotides: TGTGCCAGCAGCCAAGCGGGACTAGCGGGTTTTGAGCAGTACTTC. As protein: CASSQAGLAGFEQYF.